These T cell receptor beta chains were read from a single sample in a study of T cell responses to AZD1222 COVID-19 vaccine. Assay used: immunoSEQ multiplex PCR; TCRdb lists only in-frame clones, some missing. In the table there are 150,000 to 160,000 clones, approximately 90% of which are singletons. Sample: peripheral blood, taken on day 0 of AZD1222 vaccination. These receptors were taken from an adult in good health. The CDR3 runs from the conserved cysteine through the conserved F or W. Each record gives: clone size, D gene, CDR3 length, V gene, J gene, CDR3 DNA, CDR3 protein. The D gene is left open where the match is weak. For some rows the clone size is stated as once, few or many, or as a class when expanded; others skip it.

.	.	15	TRBV9	TRBJ1-2	TGTGCCAGCAGCTACCGGGACGGTCAGAACTATGGCTACACCTTC	CASSYRDGQNYGYTF
.	.	13	TRBV5-4	TRBJ2-7	TGTGCCAGCAGCTACATCAGCTCCTACGAGCAGTACTTC	CASSYISSYEQYF
.	.	16	TRBV14	TRBJ2-3	TGTGCCAGCAGCCAAGATGCGGGGGCGCTTGCAGATACGCAGTATTTT	CASSQDAGALADTQYF
.	TRBD1	15	TRBV9	TRBJ1-1	TGTGCCAGCAGCGTAACAGGGGCTGGTGGGACTGAAGCTTTCTTT	CASSVTGAGGTEAFF
.	.	17	TRBV3-1/TRBV3-2	TRBJ1-6	TGTGCCAGCAGCGTGGACTTCAGACGCTCCTATAATTCACCCCTCCACTTT	CASSVDFRRSYNSPLHF
.	.	15	TRBV27	TRBJ2-2	TGTGCCAGCAGCGTGCGGGGAGGGGGGACCGGGGAGCTGTTTTTT	CASSVRGGGTGELFF
.	.	13	TRBV6-1	TRBJ1-2	TGTGCCAGCAGTGATAGGGTTGGGTATGGCTACACCTTC	CASSDRVGYGYTF
.	TRBD1	16	TRBV3-1/TRBV3-2	TRBJ2-7	TGTGCCAGCAGCCAAAAACCGGGACAGGGGCCCTACGAGCAGTACTTC	CASSQKPGQGPYEQYF
.	.	14	TRBV6-5	TRBJ2-5	TGTGCCAGCAGTTACGGGGCGGCTGGGGAGACCCAGTACTTC	CASSYGAAGETQYF
.	.	14	TRBV9	TRBJ1-2	TGTGCTAGCAGCGTGGACGGGTCTGAATATGGCTACACCTTC	CASSVDGSEYGYTF
.	TRBD1	15	TRBV19	TRBJ1-1	TGTGCCAGTAGTATATACTTACAGGGGGCGACTGAAGCTTTCTTT	CASSIYLQGATEAFF
.	.	13	TRBV2	TRBJ1-1	TGTGCCTTGGCCGGGTGGGTGAACACTGAAGCTTTCTTT	CALAGWVNTEAFF
.	.	16	TRBV2	TRBJ1-4	TGTGCCAGCAGTGAAGCGCCGGGGACAACTAATGAAAAACTGTTTTTT	CASSEAPGTTNEKLFF
once	.	15	TRBV5-8	TRBJ1-4	TGTGCCAGCAGCGCCACGGGACTGGGTAATGAAAAACTGTTTTTT	CASSATGLGNEKLFF
.	.	12	TRBV5-1	TRBJ2-2	TGCGCCAGCAGCGGAGAAACCGGGGAGCTGTTTTTT	CASSGETGELFF
.	.	15	TRBV9	TRBJ1-4	TGTGCCAGCAGCGTAGAGGGCAGATATAATGAAAAACTGTTTTTT	CASSVEGRYNEKLFF
.	.	14	TRBV28	TRBJ2-7	TGTGCCAGCACCGGGATGGGGACCACCTACGAGCAGTACTTC	CASTGMGTTYEQYF
.	.	16	TRBV9	TRBJ1-3	TGTGCCAGCAGCGTAGACTCACCTCTCCTCGGAAACACCATATATTTT	CASSVDSPLLGNTIYF
.	.	14	TRBV15	TRBJ2-3	TGTGCCACCAGCAGAGATCGCGGCACAGATACGCAGTATTTT	CATSRDRGTDTQYF
.	TRBD2	16	TRBV10-3	TRBJ2-5	TGTGCCATCAGTGAGGGTGGGACTAGCGGGAGGGAGACCCAGTACTTC	CAISEGGTSGRETQYF
.	TRBD2	13	TRBV24-1	TRBJ2-5	TGTGCCACCTCTAGCGGGGGGACAGAGACCCAGTACTTC	CATSSGGTETQYF
once	.	11	TRBV5-1	TRBJ2-7	TGCGCCAGCAGCTCTAGCCACGAGCAGTACTTC	CASSSSHEQYF
.	.	13	TRBV5-1	TRBJ1-1	TGCGCCAGCAGCCCCCGGGGAAACACTGAAGCTTTCTTT	CASSPRGNTEAFF